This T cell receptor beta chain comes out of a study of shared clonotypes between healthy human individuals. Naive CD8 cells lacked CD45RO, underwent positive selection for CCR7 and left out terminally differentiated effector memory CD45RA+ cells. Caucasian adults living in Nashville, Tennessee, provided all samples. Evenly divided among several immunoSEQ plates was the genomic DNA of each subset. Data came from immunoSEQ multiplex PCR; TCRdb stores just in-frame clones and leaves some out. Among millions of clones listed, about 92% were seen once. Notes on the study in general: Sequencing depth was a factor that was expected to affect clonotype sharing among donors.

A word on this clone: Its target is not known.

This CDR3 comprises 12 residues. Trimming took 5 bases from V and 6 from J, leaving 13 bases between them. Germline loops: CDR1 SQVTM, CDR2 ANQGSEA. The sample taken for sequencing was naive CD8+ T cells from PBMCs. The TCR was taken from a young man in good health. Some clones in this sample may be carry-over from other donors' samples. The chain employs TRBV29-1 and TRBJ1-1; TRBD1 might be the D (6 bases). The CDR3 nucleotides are TGCAGCGTTAGTATACAGGGAGCTGAAGCTTTCTTT. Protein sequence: CSVSIQGAEAFF.